This T cell receptor beta chain was sequenced for a study of shared clonotypes between healthy human individuals. Genomic DNA per cell subset filled all wells of several immunoSEQ plates. Original processing methods: ImmunoSEQ output lacked quality scores and full-length reads, limiting matched filtering. Sequenced by immunoSEQ multiplex PCR; TCRdb stores in-frame clones only, minus some. Clonal size and the V and J genes are those of that table, whereas D and trimming came from the DNA. The table records 2 million to 2.5 million clones, 85% to 95% of them present only once. The CDR3 runs 16 residues. Germline-derived CDR1 and CDR2 are SGHRS and YFSETQ. J lost 1 base, V lost 4 bases, and 7 bases had no gene match.

Sequenced sample: naive CD4+ T cells from PBMCs. Subset specified: CD45RA+ positively selected. The TCR originated in a man younger than 30 in good health. Some clones in this sample may be carry-over from other donors' samples. The chain combines TRBV5-1 with TRBJ2-5; the match to TRBD2 covers 10 bases. The CDR3 DNA reads as TGCGCCAGCAGCCTTATAGCGGGAGGCTCCCAAGAGACCCAGTACTTC. This sequence encodes CASSLIAGGSQETQYF.